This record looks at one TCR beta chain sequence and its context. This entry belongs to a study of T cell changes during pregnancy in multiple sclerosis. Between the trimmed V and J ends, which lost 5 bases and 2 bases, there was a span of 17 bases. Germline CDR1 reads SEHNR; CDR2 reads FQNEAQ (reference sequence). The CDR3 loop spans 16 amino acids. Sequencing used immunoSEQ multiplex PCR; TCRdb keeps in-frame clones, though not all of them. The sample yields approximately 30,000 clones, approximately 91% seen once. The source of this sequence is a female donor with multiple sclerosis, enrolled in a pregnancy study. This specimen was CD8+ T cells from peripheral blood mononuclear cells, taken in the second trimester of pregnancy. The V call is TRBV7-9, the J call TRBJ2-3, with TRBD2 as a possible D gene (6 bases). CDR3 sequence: CASSPLLAQFTDTQYF. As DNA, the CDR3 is TGTGCCAGCAGCCCTTTACTAGCCCAGTTCACAGATACGCAGTATTTT.